This TCR beta chain was observed in a study of blood T cells in healthy people across ages. V shed 3 bases and J shed 0 bases, with 21 bases lying between them. This CDR3 comprises 18 residues. Germline V CDR1 and CDR2: MDHEN, SYDVKM. A second PCR, run for roughly 7 to 12 cycles, used a sample-barcoded 5' primer plus a J-beta primer mix. TCRdb processed the 5' RACE reads anew with MiXCR; each CDR3 protein has one entry. The repertoire holds fewer than 2 million distinct CDR3 sequences, with roughly 43% as singletons. The sequence was obtained from a human donor in good health. Material for sequencing was blood. V is TRBV28 and J is TRBJ2-7, with D possibly TRBD2 on 5 matching bases. DNA of the CDR3: TGTGCCAGCAGTTTTGGGCCGGGGTCAGCGGCCTCCTCCTACGAGCAGTACTTC. Translation: CASSFGPGSAASSYEQYF.